This TCR beta chain was captured in a study of Ad26.COV2.S vaccination and SARS-CoV-2 variants. Overall study: The Ad26.COV2.S arm of the COV1001 trial was where the donor was placed. Ad26.COV2.S was injected intramuscularly once or twice, 56 days apart. Whole-study results and caveats: Vaccinees and placebo recipients showed similar non-spike TCR breadth.

Libraries were prepared by immunoSEQ multiplex PCR; TCRdb keeps only in-frame clonotypes and omits some of them. The sample records some 480,000 clones, around 85% being singletons. Treatment reported: around 19 received Ad26.COV2.S at low or high dose, single or two shots; about 5 received placebo; per-sample allocation not given. Sample collection was performed on day 63 after the first vaccine or placebo injection. An 18-55-year-old adult in Boston served as donor. Note on this clone: Its antigen is still unknown.

Trimming removed 4 bases from V and 9 bases from J, with 16 bases in between. Germline CDR1 SGHRS, CDR2 YFSETQ. The CDR3 length is 13 residues. The clonotype originates from a person aged 18 to 59 who received the Ad26.COV2.S COVID-19 vaccine or a placebo. The V call is TRBV5-1, the J call TRBJ1-2, with a weak D call TRBD1 (5 bases). The material sequenced was peripheral blood, taken in a trial of Ad26.COV2.S vaccine versus placebo. CDR3 bases: TGCGCCAGCAGCCCGCAGGGTACGCCTAGCTACACCTTC. Amino acid sequence: CASSPQGTPSYTF.